Shown below are 16 T cell receptor beta chains from a single sample sequenced in a study of identical twins. One entry per CDR3 protein, called by TCRdb with MiXCR from the 5' RACE reads. Counted here are about 470,000 distinct CDR3 sequences, 20% to 25% occurring once; the ten biggest clones make up 2.5% to 3.5%. The data were also submitted as part of a second study, on T cells expressing NK-cell markers.

Sequencing was carried out using CD4+ T cells sorted from blood. The receptors shown here come from a woman younger than 30 in good health.

The V gene is TRBV20-1, the J gene TRBJ2-5, with 10 bases fitting TRBD1. CDR1 is DFQATT and CDR2 is SNEGSKA in the germline V gene (reference sequence). This CDR3 comprises 15 residues. Trimming at V came to 5 bases and at J to 2 bases, leaving 8 bases not matched to a gene. The CDR3 nucleotides are TGCAGTGCTCTACCCGGGACAGGGGATCAAGAGACCCAGTACTTC. Translation: CSALPGTGDQETQYF.

This clonotype has only a few counts. The chain joins TRBV12-3 or TRBV12-4 to TRBJ2-7, with 7 bases fitting TRBD2. V was pared by 0 bases and J by 11 bases, with 10 bases of the junction left unmatched. The CDR3 contains 14 residues. The CDR3 nucleotides are TGTGCCAGCAGTTTAGCGCGGGGGAAACCCCTAGAGTACTTC. Translated, it gives CASSLARGKPLEYF.

This clonotype was counted a single time. The rearrangement links TRBV20-1 to TRBJ2-7; D is ambiguous. Germline V gives CDR1 DFQATT, CDR2 SNEGSKA (reference sequence). With 0 bases removed from V and 5 bases from J, the gap between germline ends came to 17 bases. The CDR3 consists of 15 residues. Written as DNA, the CDR3 is TGCAGTGCTAGAGATTTTGACTGGCAGACCAACGAGCAGTACTTC. Protein sequence: CSARDFDWQTNEQYF.

The chain employs TRBV20-1 and TRBJ1-5; D gene uncertain. Trimming shortened V by 6 bases and J by 4 bases, and 10 bases separated the two germline ends. Germline V CDR1 and CDR2: DFQATT, SNEGSKA (reference sequence). The CDR3 has 12 amino acids. DNA of the CDR3: TGCAGTGCCACTAAGGAGAATCAGCCCCAGCATTTT. Protein sequence: CSATKENQPQHF.

The V and J genes are TRBV5-1 and TRBJ2-5; TRBD1 aligns across 7 bases. This CDR3 contains 14 residues. J lost 2 bases, V lost 4 bases, and 5 bases had no gene match. Germline assignment: CDR1 SGHRS and CDR2 YFSETQ. CDR3 in amino acids: CASSRDSIQETQYF. CDR3 DNA: TGCGCCAGCAGCCGGGACAGCATACAAGAGACCCAGTACTTC.

The chain links TRBV5-1 to TRBJ2-1; 8 positions agree with TRBD1. The CDR3 length is 15 residues. Germline CDR1 SGHRS, CDR2 YFSETQ. J gave up 5 bases and V 0 bases, and 4 bases lay outside the gene matches. The CDR3 sequence is CASSLAGGFDNEQFF. In DNA, the CDR3 is TGCGCCAGCAGCTTGGCAGGGGGCTTCGACAATGAGCAGTTCTTC. Drawing the rest from reference TRBV5-1 and TRBJ2-1, the complete variable domain is KAGVTQTPRYLIKTRGQQVTLSCSPISGHRSVSWYQQTPGQGLQFLFEYFSETQRNKGNFPGRFSGRQFSNSRSEMNVSTLELGDSALYLCASSLAGGFDNEQFFGPGTRLTVL.

This chain connects TRBV20-1 to TRBJ1-1, with D possibly TRBD1 on 6 matching bases. CDR3 size: 14 residues. Trimming removed 3 bases at V and 3 bases at J, with 14 bases between. Germline CDR1 reads DFQATT; CDR2 reads SNEGSKA (reference sequence). CDR3 nucleotide sequence: TGCAGTGCTAGGCTGCCGGGGGCAGACACTGAAGCTTTCTTT. Encoded protein: CSARLPGADTEAFF.

The chain recombines TRBV5-1 with TRBJ2-7; 10 bases map to TRBD2. CDR3 length: 15 residues. Germline V gene lookup returns CDR1 SGHRS and CDR2 YFSETQ. Unmatched junction bases numbered 10, after V lost 4 bases and J lost 6 bases. CDR3 residues: CASSATPLAGVEQYF. The CDR3 DNA reads as TGCGCCAGCAGCGCCACCCCGCTAGCGGGGGTCGAGCAGTACTTC.

The J gene is TRBJ1-5, the V gene TRBV18, with TRBD1 matching over 7 bases. The CDR3 loop spans 15 amino acids. Per the germline V gene, CDR1 is KGHSH and CDR2 is LQKENI. The ends lost 3 bases at V and 1 base at J; junction bases unmatched: 3. CDR3 sequence: CASSPGQESNQPQHF. The CDR3 DNA reads TGTGCCAGCTCACCCGGACAGGAGAGCAATCAGCCCCAGCATTTT.

The CDR3 here is CASSDASGPDTQYF. The CDR3 coding sequence is TGTGCCAGCAGTGACGCTAGCGGACCAGATACGCAGTATTTT. The rearrangement links TRBV2 to TRBJ2-3, with 7 positions matching TRBD2. The junction had 4 bases not matched to a gene; V was cut back by 3 bases and J by 4 bases. The CDR3 is 14 residues long. Germline-derived CDR1 and CDR2 are SNHLY and FYNNEI.

This clonotype was seen a few times. V usage is TRBV14 and J usage is TRBJ1-6; no clear D. The germline V gene encodes CDR1 SGHDN and CDR2 FVKESK. V was trimmed by 1 base and J by 8 bases, leaving 9 bases between them. CDR3 size: 14 residues. The CDR3 spells CASSQVIRDSPLHF. CDR3 nucleotides: TGTGCCAGCAGCCAAGTCATAAGAGATTCACCCCTCCACTTT.

This chain joins TRBV11-3 and TRBJ2-3; a weak D match, TRBD2 (6 bases). CDR1 SGHNT and CDR2 YENEEA come from the germline V gene. CDR3 length equals 14 residues. The V gene lost 4 bases and the J gene lost 4 bases, with 12 bases spanning the gap. In DNA, the CDR3 is TGTGCCAGCAGCTCGGGAGACGCGTCAGATACGCAGTATTTT. This sequence encodes CASSSGDASDTQYF.

Note on this clonotype: At one end, the junction sequence differs from germline, possibly due to a read error. The rearrangement joins TRBV24-1 to TRBJ2-5; 9 nucleotides line up with TRBD2. The germline CDR1 and CDR2 sequences are KGHDR and SFDVKD. The CDR3 covers 10 residues. CDR3 DNA sequence: TGTGCCAACGAGCGGGGGGACGCCACCTTC. Amino acids: CANERGDATF.

This clonotype has more than one count but fewer than ten. V gene TRBV29-1 combines with J gene TRBJ2-1; D is uncertain. CDR1 is SQVTM and CDR2 is ANQGSEA in the germline V gene. V lost 4 bases, J lost 0 bases, and 10 bases lay in between. This CDR3 spans 14 amino acids. The CDR3 nucleotides read TGCAGCGTTGGGGCTCAATACTCCTACAATGAGCAGTTCTTC. Amino acid sequence: CSVGAQYSYNEQFF.

This clonotype was recorded a few times. The chain links TRBV30 to TRBJ2-2; D is ambiguous. This CDR3 has 15 amino acids. The germline V and J ends were trimmed by 0 bases and 2 bases, with 10 bases remaining between them. Per the germline V gene, CDR1 is GTSNPN and CDR2 is SVGIG (reference sequence). Here the CDR3 reads CAWSVGPVNTGELFF. The CDR3 DNA reads TGTGCCTGGAGTGTTGGACCAGTAAACACCGGGGAGCTGTTTTTT.

The J gene is TRBJ2-7, the V gene TRBV7-2, with a tentative D call TRBD1 (6 bases). V was shortened by 1 base and J by 4 bases, with 17 bases between the two germline ends. This CDR3 has 16 amino acids. Germline lookup yields CDR1 SGHTA and CDR2 FQGNSA. DNA for the CDR3: TGTGCCAGCAGCTTAGGGCCTGCAGGGGCGCTATACGAGCAGTACTTC. It is translated as CASSLGPAGALYEQYF.